The 17 T cell receptor beta chains below come from one sample, sequenced in a study of blood T cell repertoires in COVID-19. Generated by immunoSEQ multiplex PCR, the TCRdb table keeps only in-frame clones and is missing some. The table includes hundreds of thousands of clones, 70% to 90% detected once. Sequenced input: peripheral blood. Source of these receptors: a man in his forties with acute or convalescent COVID-19.

The chain links TRBV7-2 to TRBJ1-2; 9 bases are a match to TRBD1. CDR1 is SGHTA, CDR2 FQGNSA, per germline. The CDR3 has 12 residues. V shed 8 bases, J shed 7 bases, and the junction held 5 bases outside the gene matches. The DNA of the CDR3 is TGTGCCAGCGGGACAGGGTCGAGTGGCTACACCTTC. It is translated as CASGTGSSGYTF.

This chain joins TRBV30 and TRBJ2-1; 15 positions agree with TRBD2. V shed 1 base and J 15 bases; nucleotides not matched to a gene: 13. There are 16 residues in the CDR3. Germline V gene lookup returns CDR1 GTSNPN and CDR2 SVGIG (reference sequence). The CDR3, as DNA: TGTGCCTGGAGTGCCCCTGGACTAGCGGGGGGGCAGGTAGCGTTCTTC. Its protein product is CAWSAPGLAGGQVAFF. The entire variable domain, with the rest obtained from reference TRBV30 and TRBJ2-1, is as follows: SQTIHQWPATLVQPVGSPLSLECTVEGTSNPNLYWYRQAAGRGLQLLFYSVGIGQISSEVPQNLSASRPQDRQFILSSKKLLLSDSGFYLCAWSAPGLAGGQVAFFGPGTRLTVL.

This clone has only one observation. Different DNA sequences within this sample yield the same CDR3. V and J are TRBV6-5 and TRBJ1-2; tentative D call: TRBD1 (5 bases). CDR1 and CDR2 (germline): MNHEY, SVGAGI. The CDR3 runs to 14 residues. Trimming pared 0 bases from V and 4 bases from J, leaving 9 bases between. The CDR3 reads CASSYSTGGYGYTF. The DNA for the CDR3 is TGTGCCAGCAGTTACTCGACGGGGGGCTATGGCTACACCTTC.

CDR3 nucleotides: TGCAGCGTGGACGGGGGATTCTATGGCTACACCTTC. Amino acid sequence: CSVDGGFYGYTF. The chain couples TRBV29-1 to TRBJ1-2, with D tentatively TRBD1 (5 bases). Trimming pared 6 bases from V and 4 bases from J, leaving 12 bases between. This CDR3 is 12 amino acids long. CDR1 is SQVTM, CDR2 ANQGSEA, per germline.

The V call is TRBV2, the J call TRBJ2-4; possibly TRBD1 for D (6 bases). The CDR3 totals 13 residues. Germline CDR1 SNHLY, CDR2 FYNNEI. V was pared by 8 bases and J by 5 bases, with 13 bases between. The CDR3 DNA reads TGTGCCAGCGAGGGGGAGTTGCAAAACATTCAGTACTTC. Encoded protein: CASEGELQNIQYF.

V usage is TRBV7-3 and J usage is TRBJ2-7; 11 bases fit TRBD2. The CDR3 length is 15 residues. Germline-derived CDR1 and CDR2 are SGHTA and FQGTGA. V was clipped by 6 bases and J by 5 bases; unmatched bases: 9. CDR3 bases: TGTGCCAGCAGTCTTATAGCGGGAGGGCCCCACGAGCAGTACTTC. As protein: CASSLIAGGPHEQYF. Full variable domain (remainder filled in from reference TRBV7-3 and TRBJ2-7): GAGVSQTPSNKVTEKGKYVELRCDPISGHTALYWYRQSLGQGPEFLIYFQGTGAADDSGLPNDRFFAVRPEGSVSTLKIQRTERGDSAVYLCASSLIAGGPHEQYFGPGTRLTVT.

The chain is built from TRBV4-1 and TRBJ2-3; 15 nucleotides align to TRBD2. Germline V gene sequence: CDR1 MGHRA, CDR2 YSYEKL. Trimming cost V 11 bases and J 4 bases; bases outside gene matches: 7. There are 15 residues in the CDR3. The CDR3 spells CASSGLAGGSDTQYF. For the CDR3, the DNA is TGCGCCTCTTCGGGACTAGCGGGGGGTTCAGATACGCAGTATTTT.

This clone was detected only once. The genes are TRBV27 and TRBJ1-5, with D perhaps matching TRBD1 (5 bases). The V end lost 6 bases, the J end lost 4 bases, and 16 bases lay between the germline ends. CDR1 is MNHEY and CDR2 is SMNVEV in the germline V gene (reference sequence). This CDR3 comprises 15 residues. The CDR3 reads CASRRPGNGNQPQHF. CDR3 coding DNA: TGTGCCAGCAGGCGGCCAGGGAACGGTAATCAGCCCCAGCATTTT.

This clone occurred many times. The chain is built from TRBV2 and TRBJ1-1; D unresolved. Germline-derived CDR1 and CDR2 are SNHLY and FYNNEI. The CDR3 is made up of 15 amino acids. Trimming pared 6 bases from V and 0 bases from J, leaving 14 bases between. The CDR3 DNA follows: TGTGCCAGCAGCGATGAGGCGATCATGAACACTGAAGCTTTCTTT. The encoded protein is CASSDEAIMNTEAFF.

The CDR3, as DNA: TGTGCCAGCCGGCGGGGGACTAACTATGGCTACACCTTC. Protein sequence: CASRRGTNYGYTF. The chain joins TRBV6-5 to TRBJ1-2, with a tentative D call TRBD1 (5 bases). The CDR3 contains 13 residues. CDR1 is MNHEY, CDR2 SVGAGI, per germline. V was clipped by 8 bases and J by 0 bases, with 10 bases between them.

The V gene is TRBV6-2 or TRBV6-3, the J gene TRBJ2-5; 13 bases line up with TRBD2. This CDR3 contains 16 residues. V was clipped by 2 bases and J by 6 bases; unmatched bases: 6. Germline V lookup: CDR1 MNHEY, CDR2 SVGEGT. CDR3 nucleotides: TGTGCCAGCAGTTACCTCGGGACTAGCGGGAAGCAGACCCAGTACTTC. Amino acids: CASSYLGTSGKQTQYF.

This chain links TRBV6-5 with TRBJ1-6, with D possibly matching TRBD1 (5 bases). The CDR3 is made up of 15 amino acids. Trimming shortened V by 1 base and J by 8 bases, and 12 bases separated the two germline ends. Looked up from germline, CDR1 is MNHEY and CDR2 is SVGAGI. CDR3 loop: CASSYYRGSDSPLHF. The DNA of the CDR3 is TGTGCCAGCAGTTACTATCGGGGGTCCGATTCACCCCTCCACTTT.

The CDR3 region has the DNA TGTGCCAGCAGCTTGCGGGGGGAGGCTCAGCCCCAGCATTTT. Residues: CASSLRGEAQPQHF. The chain is built from TRBV5-8 and TRBJ1-5; D may be TRBD1 (5 bases). V was shortened by 1 base and J by 6 bases, with 11 bases between the two germline ends. CDR3 length: 14 residues. Germline loops: CDR1 SGHTS, CDR2 YDEGEE.

This rearrangement joins TRBV6-5 to TRBJ1-6, with D perhaps TRBD1 (6 bases). V was cut by 8 bases and J by 10 bases, with 15 bases left in between. The length of the CDR3 is 13 residues. Looked up from germline, CDR1 is MNHEY and CDR2 is SVGAGI. The CDR3 coding sequence is TGTGCCAGCTTATGGGCAGGGGACTCACCCCTCCACTTT. As protein: CASLWAGDSPLHF.

This sequence joins TRBV6-5 and TRBJ2-7; 13 nucleotides match TRBD2. The CDR3 totals 15 residues. Germline CDR1 and CDR2: MNHEY and SVGAGI. With 6 bases clipped from V and 0 bases from J, the junction kept 2 bases outside the gene matches. The CDR3: CASRGLAGASYEQYF. For the CDR3, the DNA is TGTGCCAGCAGAGGACTAGCGGGGGCCTCCTACGAGCAGTACTTC.

The chain recombines TRBV7-9 with TRBJ2-1; 9 bases are shared with TRBD2. Germline CDR1 and CDR2: SEHNR and FQNEAQ (reference sequence). This CDR3 is 18 amino acids long. Losses at the gene ends were 3 bases for V and 10 bases for J; bases not matched to a gene: 19. The CDR3 protein is CASSLSSGSGRTPREQFF. DNA for the CDR3: TGTGCCAGCAGCTTGAGTTCGGGTAGCGGGAGAACGCCAAGGGAGCAGTTCTTC.

This chain connects TRBV19 to TRBJ1-1; possibly TRBD1 for D (5 bases). Germline CDR1 LNHDA, CDR2 SQIVND (reference sequence). V dropped 5 bases and J dropped 4 bases, with 23 bases sitting between them. CDR3 length: 17 residues. CDR3 residues: CASSSQPRAPLGTEAFF. CDR3 nucleotides: TGTGCCAGTAGTTCTCAACCCAGGGCTCCCCTGGGCACTGAAGCTTTCTTT.